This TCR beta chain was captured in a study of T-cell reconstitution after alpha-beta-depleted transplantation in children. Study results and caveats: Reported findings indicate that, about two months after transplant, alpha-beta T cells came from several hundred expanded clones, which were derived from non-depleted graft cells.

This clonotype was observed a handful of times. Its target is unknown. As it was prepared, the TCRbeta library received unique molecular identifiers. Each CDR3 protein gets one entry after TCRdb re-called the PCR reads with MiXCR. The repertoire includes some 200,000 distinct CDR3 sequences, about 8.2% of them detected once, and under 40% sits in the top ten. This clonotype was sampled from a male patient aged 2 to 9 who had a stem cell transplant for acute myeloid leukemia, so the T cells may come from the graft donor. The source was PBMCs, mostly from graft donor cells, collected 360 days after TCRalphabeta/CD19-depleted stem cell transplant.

The CDR3 nucleotides read TGTGCCAGCAGCTTAAGCCCAGGGGGCAGGAATCAGCCCCAGCATTTT. Its protein is CASSLSPGGRNQPQHF. V and J are TRBV7-6 and TRBJ1-5, with TRBD1 identical over 8 bases. V lost 2 bases, J lost 4 bases, and 7 bases stayed unmatched. Germline V gives CDR1 SGHVS, CDR2 FNYEAQ. CDR3 length: 16 amino acids.